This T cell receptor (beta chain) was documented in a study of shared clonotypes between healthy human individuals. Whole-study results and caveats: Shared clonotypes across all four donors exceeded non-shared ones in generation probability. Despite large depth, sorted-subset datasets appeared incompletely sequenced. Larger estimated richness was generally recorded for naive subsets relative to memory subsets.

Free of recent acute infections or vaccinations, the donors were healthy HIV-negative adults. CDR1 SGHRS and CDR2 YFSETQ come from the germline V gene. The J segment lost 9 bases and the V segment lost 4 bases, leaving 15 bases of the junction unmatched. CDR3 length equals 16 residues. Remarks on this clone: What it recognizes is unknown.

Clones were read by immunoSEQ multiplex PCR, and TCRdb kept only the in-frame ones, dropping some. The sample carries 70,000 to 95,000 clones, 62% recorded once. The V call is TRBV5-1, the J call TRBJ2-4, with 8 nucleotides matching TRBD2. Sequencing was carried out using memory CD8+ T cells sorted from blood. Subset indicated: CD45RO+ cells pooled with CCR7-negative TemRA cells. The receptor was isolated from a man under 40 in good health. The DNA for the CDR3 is TGCGCCAGCAGCGCCCCCTCGGGAGGGCCTAGTGGCATTCAGTACTTC. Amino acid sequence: CASSAPSGGPSGIQYF.